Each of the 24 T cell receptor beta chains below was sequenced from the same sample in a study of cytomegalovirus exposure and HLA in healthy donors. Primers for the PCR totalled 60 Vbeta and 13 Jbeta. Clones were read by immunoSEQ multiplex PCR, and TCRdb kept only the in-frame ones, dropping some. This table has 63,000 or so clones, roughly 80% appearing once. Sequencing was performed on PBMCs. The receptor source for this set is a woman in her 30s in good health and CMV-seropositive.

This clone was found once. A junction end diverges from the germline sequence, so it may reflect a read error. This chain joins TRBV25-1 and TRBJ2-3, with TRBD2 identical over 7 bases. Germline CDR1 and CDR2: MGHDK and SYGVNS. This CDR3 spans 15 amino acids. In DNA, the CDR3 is TGTGCCAGCAGCGAATCGCGGGAGAAGACAGATACGCAGTATTTT. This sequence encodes CASSESREKTDTQYF.

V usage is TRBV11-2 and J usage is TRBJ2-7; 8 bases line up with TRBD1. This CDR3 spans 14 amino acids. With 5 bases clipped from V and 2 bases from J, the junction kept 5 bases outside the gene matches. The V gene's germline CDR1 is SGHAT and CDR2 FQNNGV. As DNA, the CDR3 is TGTGCCAGCAGCCCCGGGGACAGGACCTACGAGCAGTACTTC. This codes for CASSPGDRTYEQYF.

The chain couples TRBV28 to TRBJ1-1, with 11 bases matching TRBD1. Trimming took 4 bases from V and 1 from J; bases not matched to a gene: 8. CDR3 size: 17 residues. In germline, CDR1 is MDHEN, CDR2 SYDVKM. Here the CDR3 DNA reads TGTGCCAGCAGTTCCTTGGGGACAGGGGGACCGAACACTGAAGCTTTCTTT. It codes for CASSSLGTGGPNTEAFF.

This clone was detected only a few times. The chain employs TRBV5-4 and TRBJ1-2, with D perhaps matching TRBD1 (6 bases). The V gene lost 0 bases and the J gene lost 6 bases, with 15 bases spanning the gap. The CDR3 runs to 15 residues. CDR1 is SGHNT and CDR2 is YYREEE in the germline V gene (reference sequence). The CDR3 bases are TGTGCCAGCAGCTTGGAGGCCGGCAGGGGCGATGGCTACACCTTC. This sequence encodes CASSLEAGRGDGYTF.

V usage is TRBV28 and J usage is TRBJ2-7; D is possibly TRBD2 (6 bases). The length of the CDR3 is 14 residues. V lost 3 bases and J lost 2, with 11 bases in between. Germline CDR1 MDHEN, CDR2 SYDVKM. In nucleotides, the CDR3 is TGTGCCAGCAGTTTTACGGGAGAAGCCTACGAGCAGTACTTC. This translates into CASSFTGEAYEQYF. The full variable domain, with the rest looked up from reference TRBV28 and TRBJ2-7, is DVKVTQSSRYLVKRTGEKVFLECVQDMDHENMFWYRQDPGLGLRLIYFSYDVKMKEKGDIPEGYSVSREKKERFSLILESASTNQTSMYLCASSFTGEAYEQYFGPGTRLTVT.

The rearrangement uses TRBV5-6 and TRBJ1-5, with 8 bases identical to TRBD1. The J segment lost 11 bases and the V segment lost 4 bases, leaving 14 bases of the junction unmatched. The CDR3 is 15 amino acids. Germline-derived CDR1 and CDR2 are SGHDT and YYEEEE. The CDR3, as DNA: TGTGCCAGCAGCGGGCAAGGACAGGGACCCACCGCCCAGCATTTT. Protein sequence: CASSGQGQGPTAQHF.

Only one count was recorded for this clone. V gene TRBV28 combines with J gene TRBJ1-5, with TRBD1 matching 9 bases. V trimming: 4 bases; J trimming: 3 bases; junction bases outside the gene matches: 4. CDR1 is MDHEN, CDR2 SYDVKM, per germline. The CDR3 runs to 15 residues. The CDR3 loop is CASSSTGGDNQPQHF. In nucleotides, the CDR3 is TGTGCCAGCAGTTCGACAGGGGGGGACAATCAGCCCCAGCATTTT.

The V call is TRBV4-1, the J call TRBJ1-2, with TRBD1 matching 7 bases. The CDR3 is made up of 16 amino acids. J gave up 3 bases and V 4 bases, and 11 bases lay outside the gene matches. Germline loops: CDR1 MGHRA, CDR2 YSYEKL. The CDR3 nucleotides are TGCGCCAGCAGCCCCAGGGGGGCAGGGGGTTACTATGGCTACACCTTC. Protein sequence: CASSPRGAGGYYGYTF.

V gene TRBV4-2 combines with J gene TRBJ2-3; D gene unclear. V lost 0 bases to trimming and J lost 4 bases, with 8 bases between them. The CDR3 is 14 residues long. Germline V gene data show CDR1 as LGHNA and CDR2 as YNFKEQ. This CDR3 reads CASSQDFLADTQYF. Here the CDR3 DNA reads TGTGCCAGCAGCCAAGATTTTTTAGCAGATACGCAGTATTTT.

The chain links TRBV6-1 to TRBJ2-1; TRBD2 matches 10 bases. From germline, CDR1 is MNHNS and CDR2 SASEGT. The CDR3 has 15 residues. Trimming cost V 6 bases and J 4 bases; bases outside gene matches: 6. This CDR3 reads CASSPTSGTYNEQFF. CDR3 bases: TGTGCCAGCAGCCCTACTAGCGGGACGTACAATGAGCAGTTCTTC.

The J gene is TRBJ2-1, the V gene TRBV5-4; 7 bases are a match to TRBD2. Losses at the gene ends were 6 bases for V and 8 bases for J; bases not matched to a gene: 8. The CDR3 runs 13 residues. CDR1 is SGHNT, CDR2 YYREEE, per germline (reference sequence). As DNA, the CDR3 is TGTGCCAGCACCACGGGGGGTTTGTATGAGCAGTTCTTC. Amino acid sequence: CASTTGGLYEQFF.

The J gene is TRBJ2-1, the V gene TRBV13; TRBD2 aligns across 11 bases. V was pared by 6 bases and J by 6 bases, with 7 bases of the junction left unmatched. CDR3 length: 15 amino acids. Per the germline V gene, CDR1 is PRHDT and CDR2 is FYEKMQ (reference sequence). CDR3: CASRVAGGPGNEQFF. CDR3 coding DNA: TGTGCCAGCAGAGTAGCGGGAGGGCCTGGCAATGAGCAGTTCTTC.

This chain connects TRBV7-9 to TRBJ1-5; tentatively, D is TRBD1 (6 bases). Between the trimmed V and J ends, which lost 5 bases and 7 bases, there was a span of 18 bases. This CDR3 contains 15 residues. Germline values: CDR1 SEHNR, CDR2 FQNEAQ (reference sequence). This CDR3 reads CASSQEGGGHQPQHF. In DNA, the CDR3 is TGTGCCAGCAGCCAAGAGGGCGGGGGCCACCAGCCCCAGCATTTT.

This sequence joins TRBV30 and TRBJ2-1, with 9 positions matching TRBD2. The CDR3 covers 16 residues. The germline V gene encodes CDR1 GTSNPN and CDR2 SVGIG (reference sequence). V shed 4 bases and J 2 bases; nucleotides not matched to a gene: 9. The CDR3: CAWKEAGGFAYNEQFF. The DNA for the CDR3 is TGTGCCTGGAAAGAGGCGGGAGGGTTCGCCTACAATGAGCAGTTCTTC.

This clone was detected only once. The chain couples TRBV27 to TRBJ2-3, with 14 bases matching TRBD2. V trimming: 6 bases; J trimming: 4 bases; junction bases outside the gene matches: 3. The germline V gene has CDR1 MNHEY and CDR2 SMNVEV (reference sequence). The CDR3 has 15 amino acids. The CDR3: CASSRTSGRPDTQYF. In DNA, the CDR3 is TGTGCCAGCAGCCGGACTAGCGGGAGGCCAGATACGCAGTATTTT.

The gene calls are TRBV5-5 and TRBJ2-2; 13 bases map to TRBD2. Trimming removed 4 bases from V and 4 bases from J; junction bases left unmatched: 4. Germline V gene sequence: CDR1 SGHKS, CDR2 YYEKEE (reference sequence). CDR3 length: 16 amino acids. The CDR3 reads CASSPRTSGSTGELFF. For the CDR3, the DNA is TGTGCCAGCAGCCCCCGGACTAGCGGGAGCACCGGGGAGCTGTTTTTT. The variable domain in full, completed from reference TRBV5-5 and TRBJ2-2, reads DAGVTQSPTHLIKTRGQQVTLRCSPISGHKSVSWYQQVLGQGPQFIFQYYEKEERGRGNFPDRFSARQFPNYSSELNVNALLLGDSALYLCASSPRTSGSTGELFFGEGSRLTVL.

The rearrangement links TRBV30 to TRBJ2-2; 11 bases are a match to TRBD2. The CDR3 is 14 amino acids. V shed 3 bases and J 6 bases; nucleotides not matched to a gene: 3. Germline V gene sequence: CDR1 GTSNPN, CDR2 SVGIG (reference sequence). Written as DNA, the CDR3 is TGTGCCTGGAGGGTTAGCGGGAGGGCCGGGGAGCTGTTTTTT. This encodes CAWRVSGRAGELFF. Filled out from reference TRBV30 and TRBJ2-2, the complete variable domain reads SQTIHQWPATLVQPVGSPLSLECTVEGTSNPNLYWYRQAAGRGLQLLFYSVGIGQISSEVPQNLSASRPQDRQFILSSKKLLLSDSGFYLCAWRVSGRAGELFFGEGSRLTVL.

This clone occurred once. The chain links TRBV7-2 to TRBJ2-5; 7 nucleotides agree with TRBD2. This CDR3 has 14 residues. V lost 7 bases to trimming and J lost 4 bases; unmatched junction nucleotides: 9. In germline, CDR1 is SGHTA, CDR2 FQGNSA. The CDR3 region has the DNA TGTGCCAGCACCCCGTGGGGCGGGGGAGAGACCCAGTACTTC. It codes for CASTPWGGGETQYF.

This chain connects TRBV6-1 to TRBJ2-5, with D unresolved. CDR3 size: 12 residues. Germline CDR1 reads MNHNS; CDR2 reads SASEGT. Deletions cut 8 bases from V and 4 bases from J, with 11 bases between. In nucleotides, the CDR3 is TGTGCCAGCCAGACACTCCCAGAGACCCAGTACTTC. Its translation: CASQTLPETQYF.

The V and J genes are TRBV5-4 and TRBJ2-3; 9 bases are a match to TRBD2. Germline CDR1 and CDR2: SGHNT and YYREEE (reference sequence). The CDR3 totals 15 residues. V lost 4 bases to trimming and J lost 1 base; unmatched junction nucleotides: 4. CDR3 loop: CASSNPSGGTDTQYF. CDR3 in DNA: TGTGCCAGCAGCAACCCTAGCGGGGGCACAGATACGCAGTATTTT.

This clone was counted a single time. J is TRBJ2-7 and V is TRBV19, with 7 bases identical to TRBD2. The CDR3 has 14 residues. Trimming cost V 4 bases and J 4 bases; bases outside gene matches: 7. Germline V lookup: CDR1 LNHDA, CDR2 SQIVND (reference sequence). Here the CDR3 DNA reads TGTGCCAGTAGTAGCGGGAGTAGTCAGTACGAGCAGTACTTC. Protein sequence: CASSSGSSQYEQYF.

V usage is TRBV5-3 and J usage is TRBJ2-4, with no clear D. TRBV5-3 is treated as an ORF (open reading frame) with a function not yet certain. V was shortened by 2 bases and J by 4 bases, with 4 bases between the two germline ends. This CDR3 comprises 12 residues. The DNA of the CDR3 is TGTGCCAGAAGCTTTCGGAAAAACATTCAGTACTTC. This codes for CARSFRKNIQYF.

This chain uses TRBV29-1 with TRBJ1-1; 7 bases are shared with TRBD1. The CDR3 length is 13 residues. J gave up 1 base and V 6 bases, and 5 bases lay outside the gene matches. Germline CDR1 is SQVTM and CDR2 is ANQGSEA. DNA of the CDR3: TGCAGCGTCAGGGGGAGAGAGAACACTGAAGCTTTCTTT. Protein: CSVRGRENTEAFF.

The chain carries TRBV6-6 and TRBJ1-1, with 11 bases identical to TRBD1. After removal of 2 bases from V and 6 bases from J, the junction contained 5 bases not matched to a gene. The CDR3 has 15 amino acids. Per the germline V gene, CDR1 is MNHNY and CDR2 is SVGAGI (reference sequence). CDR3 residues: CASSYQGTGGPEAFF. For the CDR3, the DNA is TGTGCCAGCAGTTACCAGGGGACAGGGGGTCCTGAAGCTTTCTTT.